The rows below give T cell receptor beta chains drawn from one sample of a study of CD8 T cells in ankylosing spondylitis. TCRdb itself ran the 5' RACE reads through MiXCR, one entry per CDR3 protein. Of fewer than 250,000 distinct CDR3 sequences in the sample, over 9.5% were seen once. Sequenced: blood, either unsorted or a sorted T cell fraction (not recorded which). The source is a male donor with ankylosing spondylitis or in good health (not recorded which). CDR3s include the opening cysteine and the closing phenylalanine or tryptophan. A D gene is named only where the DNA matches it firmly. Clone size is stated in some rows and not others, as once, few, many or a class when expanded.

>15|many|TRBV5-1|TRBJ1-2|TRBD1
CASSARDRALGSYTF
TGCGCCAGCAGCGCCCGGGACAGGGCGCTGGGGAGCTACACCTTC
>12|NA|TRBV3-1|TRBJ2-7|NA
CASSQEPYEQYF
TGTGCCAGCAGCCAAGAACCATACGAGCAGTACTTC
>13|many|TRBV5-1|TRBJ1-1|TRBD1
CASSGQGATEAFF
TGCGCCAGCAGCGGACAGGGGGCCACTGAAGCTTTCTTT
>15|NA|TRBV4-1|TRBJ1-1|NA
CASSQDGAQNTEAFF
TGCGCCAGCAGCCAAGATGGAGCCCAGAACACTGAAGCTTTCTTT
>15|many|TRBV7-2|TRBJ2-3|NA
CASSFLDFGTDTQYF
TGTGCCAGCAGCTTCTTAGACTTTGGCACAGATACGCAGTATTTT
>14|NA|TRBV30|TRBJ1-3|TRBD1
CAWSHRGQGNTIYF
TGTGCCTGGAGCCACAGGGGGCAAGGAAACACCATATATTTT
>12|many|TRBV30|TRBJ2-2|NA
CAWSGDLGELFF
TGTGCCTGGAGCGGGGACCTCGGGGAGCTGTTTTTT
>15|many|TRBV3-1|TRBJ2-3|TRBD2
CASSQVPSGSDTQYF
TGTGCCAGCAGCCAAGTTCCTAGCGGGTCAGATACGCAGTATTTT
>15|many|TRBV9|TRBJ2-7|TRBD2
CASSPRMSGGYEQYF
TGTGCCAGCAGCCCCCGCATGAGCGGGGGGTACGAGCAGTACTTC
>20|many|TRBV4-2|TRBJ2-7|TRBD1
CASSQDRGGTGEFFHYEQYF
TGTGCCAGCAGCCAAGATCGGGGCGGGACAGGGGAGTTCTTCCACTACGAGCAGTACTTC
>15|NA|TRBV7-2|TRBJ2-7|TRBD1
CVSSLGAGGIYEQYF
TGTGTCAGCAGCTTAGGGGCAGGGGGCATCTACGAGCAGTACTTC
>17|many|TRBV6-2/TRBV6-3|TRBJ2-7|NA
CASSYPLGRGRREEQYF
TGTGCCAGCAGTTACCCTCTGGGTAGGGGCCGCCGGGAGGAGCAGTACTTC
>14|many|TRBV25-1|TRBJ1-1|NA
CASSPDGVGFLAFF
TGTGCCAGCAGTCCCGACGGGGTAGGGTTTTTGGCTTTCTTT
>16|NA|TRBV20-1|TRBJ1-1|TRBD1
CSARRTGAARNTEAFF
TGCAGTGCTAGACGTACAGGGGCGGCGAGGAACACTGAAGCTTTCTTT
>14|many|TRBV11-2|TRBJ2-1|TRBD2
CASSSGLAGAEQFF
TGTGCCAGCAGCTCTGGCCTAGCGGGGGCTGAGCAGTTCTTC
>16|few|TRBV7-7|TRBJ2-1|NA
CASSLEVGGSYNEQFF
TGTGCCAGCAGCTTAGAGGTGGGGGGCTCCTACAATGAGCAGTTCTTC
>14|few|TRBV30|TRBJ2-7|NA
CAWEPGQGEYEQYF
TGTGCCTGGGAACCGGGCCAGGGTGAATACGAGCAGTACTTC
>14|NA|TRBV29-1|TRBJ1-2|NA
CSVEMGQANYGYTF
TGCAGCGTTGAAATGGGTCAAGCTAACTATGGCTACACCTTC
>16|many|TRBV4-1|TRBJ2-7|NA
CASSHPQGEGSYEQYF
TGCGCCAGCAGCCACCCTCAAGGGGAAGGCTCCTACGAGCAGTACTTC
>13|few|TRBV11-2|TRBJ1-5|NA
CASSQEGYQPQHF
TGTGCCAGCAGCCAAGAGGGGTATCAGCCCCAGCATTTT
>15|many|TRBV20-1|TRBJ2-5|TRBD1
CSARDLTGVEETQYF
TGCAGTGCTAGAGATCTCACAGGGGTAGAGGAGACCCAGTACTTC
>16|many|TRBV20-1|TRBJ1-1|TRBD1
CSARVDRGVLGTEAFF
TGCAGTGCTAGAGTGGACAGGGGGGTTCTAGGCACTGAAGCTTTCTTT
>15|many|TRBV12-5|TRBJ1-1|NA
CASGPGLPGNTEAFF
TGTGCTAGTGGTCCGGGACTCCCGGGCAACACTGAAGCTTTCTTT
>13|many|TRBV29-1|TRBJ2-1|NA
CSVVLGSYNEQFF
TGCAGCGTTGTACTAGGCTCCTACAATGAGCAGTTCTTC
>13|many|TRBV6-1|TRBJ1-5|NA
CASRGGVSQPQHF
TGTGCCAGCAGGGGGGGGGTAAGTCAGCCCCAGCATTTT
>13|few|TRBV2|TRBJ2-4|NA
CASSESGVRAQYF
TGTGCCAGCAGTGAATCGGGCGTCAGGGCTCAGTACTTC